Below are 31 T cell receptor beta chains sequenced from a single sample in a study of OX40 agonist ivuxolimab in advanced cancers. Clones were read by immunoSEQ multiplex PCR, and TCRdb kept only the in-frame ones, dropping some. This sample has over 40,000 clones; around 80% occur once, and the top ten carry more than 6%. The sample was CD4+ or CD8+ T cells sorted from blood, taken in a trial of the OX40 agonist ivuxolimab. These receptor sequences come from an adult with an advanced solid tumor such as melanoma, head and neck, liver or kidney cancer.

The V gene is TRBV7-8, the J gene TRBJ2-7; tentatively, D is TRBD1 (5 bases). Germline assignment: CDR1 SGHVS and CDR2 FQNEAQ. V was clipped by 5 bases and J by 2 bases, with 13 bases between them. The length of the CDR3 is 14 residues. The CDR3 here is CASSQGRFTYEQYF. CDR3 DNA sequence: TGTGCCAGCAGCCAGGGAAGATTCACCTACGAGCAGTACTTC.

This clone was seen only once. This sequence joins TRBV19 and TRBJ2-1; the match to TRBD2 covers 13 bases. The junction had 2 bases not matched to a gene; V was cut back by 1 base and J by 8 bases. Germline V gene sequence: CDR1 LNHDA, CDR2 SQIVND (reference sequence). This CDR3 is built from 15 residues. CDR3 bases: TGTGCCAGTAGTATAGGAACTAGCGGGGGGGATGAGCAGTTCTTC. Translated, it gives CASSIGTSGGDEQFF. The full variable domain, its missing parts supplied by reference TRBV19 and TRBJ2-1, is DGGITQSPKYLFRKEGQNVTLSCEQNLNHDAMYWYRQDPGQGLRLIYYSQIVNDFQKGDIAEGYSVSREKKESFPLTVTSAQKNPTAFYLCASSIGTSGGDEQFFGPGTRLTVL.

CDR3: CASSRTGTALISNEKLFF. CDR3 coding DNA: TGTGCCAGCAGCCGGACCGGGACAGCCCTTATCTCTAATGAAAAACTGTTTTTT. The J gene is TRBJ1-4, the V gene TRBV11-2; 7 nucleotides agree with TRBD1. Germline CDR1 is SGHAT and CDR2 is FQNNGV. The CDR3 consists of 18 residues. V lost 5 bases and J lost 3; bases outside the gene matches: 15.

The genes are TRBV6-1 and TRBJ1-5, with 7 bases that match TRBD1. CDR3 length equals 14 residues. Germline CDR1 and CDR2: MNHNS and SASEGT. V was clipped by 10 bases and J by 0 bases; unmatched bases: 6. The CDR3 sequence: CATGGRYSNQPQHF. The CDR3 region has the DNA TGTGCCACAGGGGGACGGTATAGCAATCAGCCCCAGCATTTT.

This clone was picked up a small number of times. The chain joins TRBV27 to TRBJ1-2, with 8 positions matching TRBD1. J was trimmed by 2 bases and V by 5 bases; bases with no gene match: 7. The CDR3 is 15 residues long. In germline, CDR1 is MNHEY, CDR2 SMNVEV (reference sequence). This chain's CDR3 is CASSGTGGLNYGYTF. CDR3 DNA sequence: TGTGCCAGCAGTGGTACAGGGGGGCTAAACTATGGCTACACCTTC.

This clone was counted a single time. This chain connects TRBV19 to TRBJ2-1, with TRBD2 identical over 13 bases. This CDR3 region has 13 residues. Germline CDR1 reads LNHDA; CDR2 reads SQIVND (reference sequence). With V trimmed by 5 bases and J by 10 bases, 2 bases remained unmatched. This CDR3 is CASSGLAGVEQFF. CDR3 DNA: TGTGCCAGTAGTGGACTAGCGGGAGTGGAGCAGTTCTTC.

The V gene is TRBV19, the J gene TRBJ2-7, with D possibly matching TRBD1 (5 bases). CDR3 length equals 15 residues. Trimming stripped 5 bases from V and 4 bases from J, with 18 bases between. CDR1 LNHDA and CDR2 SQIVND come from the germline V gene (reference sequence). The CDR3 DNA follows: TGTGCCAGTAGTGTGACAGCTCTAGTTATGTACGAGCAGTACTTC. This translates into CASSVTALVMYEQYF. Full variable domain (outside the CDR3, taken from reference TRBV19 and TRBJ2-7): DGGITQSPKYLFRKEGQNVTLSCEQNLNHDAMYWYRQDPGQGLRLIYYSQIVNDFQKGDIAEGYSVSREKKESFPLTVTSAQKNPTAFYLCASSVTALVMYEQYFGPGTRLTVT.

The chain employs TRBV5-1 and TRBJ2-1; 10 nucleotides agree with TRBD2. The germline gives CDR1 SGHRS, CDR2 YFSETQ. The V segment lost 0 bases and the J segment 12 bases; nucleotides outside the gene matches: 9. There are 15 residues in the CDR3. The CDR3: CASSLGLAGDLWQFF. CDR3 nucleotide sequence: TGCGCCAGCAGCTTGGGGCTAGCGGGAGATTTATGGCAGTTCTTC. The full variable domain, in which reference TRBV5-1 and TRBJ2-1 provide the parts outside the CDR3, is KAGVTQTPRYLIKTRGQQVTLSCSPISGHRSVSWYQQTPGQGLQFLFEYFSETQRNKGNFPGRFSGRQFSNSRSEMNVSTLELGDSALYLCASSLGLAGDLWQFFGPGTRLTVL.

This clone was picked up a small number of times. This chain connects TRBV5-5 to TRBJ1-2; TRBD1 agrees at 9 bases. Per the germline V gene, CDR1 is SGHKS and CDR2 is YYEKEE (reference sequence). After removal of 1 base from V and 6 bases from J, the junction contained 7 bases not matched to a gene. CDR3 length: 15 amino acids. This CDR3 reads CASSLYLWTGDGYTF. For the CDR3, the DNA is TGTGCCAGCAGCTTGTATTTGTGGACAGGGGATGGCTACACCTTC.

The chain combines TRBV29-1 with TRBJ1-5; D gene unclear. The CDR3 loop spans 12 amino acids. Germline CDR1 and CDR2: SQVTM and ANQGSEA. Trimming pared 4 bases from V and 2 bases from J, leaving 6 bases between. CDR3 bases: TGCAGCGTTGGGTGGGGCAATCAGCCCCAGCATTTT. This gives the protein CSVGWGNQPQHF.

The CDR3 loop is CASSGGGARTEAFF. The CDR3 DNA sequence: TGTGCCAGCAGCGGCGGGGGGGCGCGGACTGAAGCTTTCTTT. The chain joins TRBV7-2 to TRBJ1-1; D is perhaps TRBD1 (6 bases). Germline V gene data show CDR1 as SGHTA and CDR2 as FQGNSA. The CDR3 sequence is 14 residues long. V was trimmed by 5 bases and J by 5 bases, leaving 15 bases between them.

The genes are TRBV7-2 and TRBJ2-2; D remains ambiguous. The germline gives CDR1 SGHTA, CDR2 FQGNSA. Trimming cost V 5 bases and J 4 bases, with 8 bases left between them. The CDR3 extends over 13 amino acids. The CDR3 nucleotides read TGTGCCAGCAGCCTTCAGATCACCGGGGAGCTGTTTTTT. Encoded protein: CASSLQITGELFF.

V gene TRBV5-6 combines with J gene TRBJ2-6; D remains unclear. The germline V and J ends were trimmed by 1 base and 2 bases, with 10 bases remaining between them. The germline CDR1 and CDR2 sequences are SGHDT and YYEEEE. The CDR3 extends over 16 amino acids. For the CDR3, the DNA is TGTGCCAGCAGCTTGTGGCGGAGTGCTGGGGCCAACGTCCTGACTTTC. This encodes CASSLWRSAGANVLTF. The full variable domain, rest sourced from reference TRBV5-6 and TRBJ2-6, is DAGVTQSPTHLIKTRGQQVTLRCSPKSGHDTVSWYQQALGQGPQFIFQYYEEEERQRGNFPDRFSGHQFPNYSSELNVNALLLGDSALYLCASSLWRSAGANVLTFGAGSRLTVL.

The V gene is TRBV7-2, the J gene TRBJ2-2; D is unresolved. Germline CDR1 is SGHTA and CDR2 is FQGNSA. The CDR3 has 14 residues. Trimming took 5 bases from V and 7 from J, leaving 14 bases between them. For the CDR3, the DNA is TGTGCCAGCAGCCTGGACCACTCGAGCGGGGAGCTGTTTTTT. Amino acids: CASSLDHSSGELFF.

The chain couples TRBV29-1 to TRBJ2-5, with 7 bases lining up with TRBD2. The J call may be wrong; the DNA end is better matched by TRBJ2-7. From germline, CDR1 is SQVTM and CDR2 ANQGSEA. This CDR3 contains 13 residues. The CDR3 nucleotides read TGCAGCGCCCGTGGGGGGGGCTCCTACGAGCAGTACTTC. As protein: CSARGGGSYEQYF.

The chain joins TRBV5-8 to TRBJ2-5; 11 nucleotides line up with TRBD2. V lost 3 bases to trimming and J lost 1 base; unmatched junction nucleotides: 8. Germline V lookup: CDR1 SGHTS, CDR2 YDEGEE. The CDR3 covers 17 residues. The CDR3 reads CASSSTRTSGFQETQYF. DNA for the CDR3: TGTGCCAGCAGCTCCACTCGGACTAGCGGGTTCCAAGAGACCCAGTACTTC.

The chain carries TRBV4-1 and TRBJ1-4; 10 bases match TRBD1. J was trimmed by 7 bases and V by 4 bases; bases with no gene match: 18. CDR3 length: 19 amino acids. Germline CDR1 reads MGHRA; CDR2 reads YSYEKL. The DNA for the CDR3 is TGCGCCAGCAGCCTCGCAGGGACAGGGGCAAGCGGGGGGCGTGAAAAACTGTTTTTT. Amino acid sequence: CASSLAGTGASGGREKLFF.

The chain joins TRBV14 to TRBJ2-7; TRBD2 agrees at 7 bases. Germline V gene data show CDR1 as SGHDN and CDR2 as FVKESK. V lost 5 bases, J lost 0 bases, and 10 bases stayed unmatched. This CDR3 spans 16 amino acids. CDR3 in amino acids: CASSSIQRDHSYEQYF. The CDR3 nucleotides are TGTGCCAGCAGCTCAATCCAGCGGGACCACTCCTACGAGCAGTACTTC. Complete variable domain (other parts from reference TRBV14 and TRBJ2-7): EAGVTQFPSHSVIEKGQTVTLRCDPISGHDNLYWYRRVMGKEIKFLLHFVKESKQDESGMPNNRFLAERTGGTYSTLKVQPAELEDSGVYFCASSSIQRDHSYEQYFGPGTRLTVT.

This clone was picked up a small number of times. The chain is built from TRBV19 and TRBJ1-5; D call uncertain. This CDR3 spans 13 amino acids. V dropped 7 bases and J dropped 2 bases, with 9 bases sitting between them. In germline, CDR1 is LNHDA, CDR2 SQIVND (reference sequence). The CDR3 nucleotides are TGTGCCAGTAAAGTTGGAGGCAATCAGCCCCAGCATTTT. This encodes CASKVGGNQPQHF. The whole variable domain, filled in from reference TRBV19 and TRBJ1-5, reads DGGITQSPKYLFRKEGQNVTLSCEQNLNHDAMYWYRQDPGQGLRLIYYSQIVNDFQKGDIAEGYSVSREKKESFPLTVTSAQKNPTAFYLCASKVGGNQPQHFGDGTRLSIL.

The chain is built from TRBV6-4 and TRBJ2-7, with TRBD1 identical over 7 bases. Unmatched junction bases numbered 11, after V lost 10 bases and J lost 5 bases. CDR3 size: 13 residues. Looked up from germline, CDR1 is MRHNA and CDR2 is SNTAGT. CDR3 coding DNA: TGTGCCAACAAAAGAGGGACAGACGACGAGCAGTACTTC. It yields the protein CANKRGTDDEQYF.

The chain recombines TRBV23-1 with TRBJ1-6, with a possible D match to TRBD1 (5 bases). TRBV23-1 is labeled an ORF, and its function is uncertain. The CDR3 is 19 amino acids. V was shortened by 0 bases and J by 5 bases, with 20 bases between the two germline ends. CDR3 coding DNA: TGCGCCAGCAGTCAATCCCAGATTTTGGAGGGGAAGGATAATTCACCCCTCCACTTT. It yields the protein CASSQSQILEGKDNSPLHF.

This sequence joins TRBV5-4 and TRBJ2-7; TRBD2 is a possible D gene (6 bases). Germline V CDR1 and CDR2: SGHNT, YYREEE (reference sequence). Trimming stripped 4 bases from V and 2 bases from J, with 10 bases between. This CDR3 has 13 residues. The CDR3 loop reads CASSPGLAYEQYF. The CDR3 DNA sequence: TGTGCCAGCAGCCCGGGACTGGCCTACGAGCAGTACTTC.

Concerning this clone itself: This specimen includes other DNA sequences encoding the same CDR3. The V call is TRBV29-1, the J call TRBJ2-3, with unresolved D. The germline V and J ends were trimmed by 3 bases and 6 bases, with 4 bases remaining between them. CDR1 and CDR2 (germline): SQVTM, ANQGSEA. This CDR3 has 10 amino acids. The CDR3 loop reads CSVDTDTQYF. As DNA, the CDR3 is TGCAGCGTTGATACGGATACGCAGTATTTT.

This chain joins TRBV5-1 and TRBJ1-1; possible D gene TRBD1, 6 bases. CDR3 length: 15 amino acids. Germline V gives CDR1 SGHRS, CDR2 YFSETQ. Trimming removed 0 bases at V and 7 bases at J, with 16 bases between. CDR3 region: CASSLDLRGLGEAFF. The CDR3 DNA is TGCGCCAGCAGCTTGGACCTTCGGGGGCTTGGTGAAGCTTTCTTT.

This chain connects TRBV6-5 to TRBJ1-2; 8 nucleotides match TRBD1. There are 12 residues in the CDR3. Germline V lookup: CDR1 MNHEY, CDR2 SVGAGI. V gave up 6 bases and J gave up 8 bases; unmatched junction bases: 5. The CDR3 loop is CASSLDRAGYTF. The CDR3 nucleotides are TGTGCCAGCAGCCTGGACAGGGCGGGCTACACCTTC.

The chain employs TRBV4-3 and TRBJ2-1; no clear D. There are 19 residues in the CDR3. Germline V gene data show CDR1 as LGHNA and CDR2 as YSLEER. Trimming took off 0 bases at V and 4 bases at J, with 22 bases between the two ends. The CDR3 coding sequence is TGCGCCAGCAGCCAAGATCGATTCCGTAGCCGGAGTATTTACAATGAGCAGTTCTTC. Translating gives CASSQDRFRSRSIYNEQFF.

The chain uses TRBV5-1 and TRBJ1-2; 11 nucleotides align to TRBD1. This CDR3 is built from 13 residues. J was trimmed by 7 bases and V by 4 bases; bases with no gene match: 3. Germline V gives CDR1 SGHRS, CDR2 YFSETQ. This CDR3 is CASSAGQGGGYTF. The DNA for the CDR3 is TGCGCCAGCAGCGCGGGACAGGGGGGTGGCTACACCTTC.

This sequence joins TRBV19 and TRBJ1-3, with D perhaps matching TRBD1 (5 bases). Germline values: CDR1 LNHDA, CDR2 SQIVND (reference sequence). CDR3 size: 16 residues. V was pared by 3 bases and J by 2 bases, with 14 bases between. For the CDR3, the DNA is TGTGCCAGTAGTATCGTAGACAGAAGGCCTGGAAACACCATATATTTT. This gives the protein CASSIVDRRPGNTIYF.

This sequence joins TRBV4-3 and TRBJ2-5; D gene unclear. Near its end, the DNA agrees better with TRBJ2-7, so the J call may be wrong. The germline V gene has CDR1 LGHNA and CDR2 YSLEER. This CDR3 is built from 15 residues. The CDR3 loop reads CASSQVIGSTYEQYF. In nucleotides, the CDR3 is TGCGCCAGCAGCCAAGTGATCGGCAGCACCTACGAGCAGTACTTC.

The CDR3 nucleotides read TGTGCCAGCAGCTTCAGGGGCCAGATGGGGTCCGGGGAGCTGTTTTTT. Encoded protein: CASSFRGQMGSGELFF. The V and J genes are TRBV7-6 and TRBJ2-2, with D tentatively TRBD1 (6 bases). Germline assignment: CDR1 SGHVS and CDR2 FNYEAQ. Deletions cut 3 bases from V and 6 bases from J, with 17 bases between. The CDR3 extends over 16 amino acids.

This clone has just a few counts. The rearrangement links TRBV19 to TRBJ1-1, with D perhaps matching TRBD1 (5 bases). Looked up from germline, CDR1 is LNHDA and CDR2 is SQIVND (reference sequence). V dropped 3 bases and J dropped 0 bases, with 8 bases sitting between them. The CDR3 consists of 14 residues. The CDR3 protein is CASSIAGLNTEAFF. In DNA form, the CDR3 reads TGTGCCAGTAGTATCGCAGGGTTGAACACTGAAGCTTTCTTT.